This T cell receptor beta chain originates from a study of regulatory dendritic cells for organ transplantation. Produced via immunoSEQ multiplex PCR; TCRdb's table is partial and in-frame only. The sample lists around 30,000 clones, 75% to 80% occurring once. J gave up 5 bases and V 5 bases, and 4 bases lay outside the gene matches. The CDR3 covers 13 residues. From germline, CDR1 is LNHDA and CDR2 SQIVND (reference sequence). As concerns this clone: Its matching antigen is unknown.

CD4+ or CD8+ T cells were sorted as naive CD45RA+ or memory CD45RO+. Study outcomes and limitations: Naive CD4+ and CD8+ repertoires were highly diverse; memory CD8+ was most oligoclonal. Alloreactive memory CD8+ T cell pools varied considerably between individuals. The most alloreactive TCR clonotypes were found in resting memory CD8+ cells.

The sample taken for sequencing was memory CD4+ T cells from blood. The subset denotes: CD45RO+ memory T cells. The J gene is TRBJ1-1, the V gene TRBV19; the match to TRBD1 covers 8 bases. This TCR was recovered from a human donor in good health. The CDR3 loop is CASSFGQGTEAFF. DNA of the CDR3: TGTGCCAGTAGTTTCGGACAGGGAACTGAAGCTTTCTTT.